This entry lists 10 T cell receptor beta chains sequenced from one sample in a study of regulatory T cells in long-lasting Graves disease. The time point denotes: persistent/refractory GD, antithyroid drugs over 5 years with positive TRAb. PBMCs provided the RNA from which the TCR library was made. Researchers made TCR beta libraries by using iRepertoire HTBI primers and running Arm-PCR on CDR3 regions. TCRdb independently ran MiXCR on the multiplex PCR reads; one entry per CDR3 protein. The data contain about 430,000 distinct CDR3 sequences, about 21% of them singletons. The sequencing used peripheral blood mononuclear cells (PBMCs), collected when the disease was refractory, from a patient treated with antithyroid drugs. The receptor set was obtained from a female donor with Graves disease.

In regard to this clonotype: A much bigger clone sits one base away, suggesting this may be a read error. The rearrangement uses TRBV29-1 and TRBJ2-7; D is perhaps TRBD2 (5 bases). The V gene lost 6 bases and the J gene lost 4 bases, with 19 bases spanning the gap. The germline CDR1 and CDR2 sequences are SQVTM and ANQGSEA. This CDR3 has 14 amino acids. CDR3 sequence: CSVRTETKIYEQYF. CDR3 DNA sequence: TGCAGCGTGAGGACCGAGACTAAAATATACGAGCAGTACTTC.

At least ten counts were recorded for this clonotype. The V call is TRBV3-1, the J call TRBJ1-1; 7 positions agree with TRBD1. Germline V gene sequence: CDR1 LGHDT, CDR2 YNNKEL (reference sequence). The CDR3 has 13 amino acids. V lost 6 bases and J lost 3; bases outside the gene matches: 4. In DNA form, the CDR3 reads TGTGCCAGCAGTTTCGGGACAGACACTGAAGCTTTCTTT. Protein product: CASSFGTDTEAFF.

In this sample, this clonotype turned up a few times. The chain joins TRBV6-1 to TRBJ2-7, with a possible D match to TRBD2 (11 bases). V was pared by 6 bases and J by 0 bases, with 27 bases between. Germline V gene data show CDR1 as MNHNS and CDR2 as SASEGT. CDR3 length: 19 residues. The CDR3 sequence is CASRGTGQGGLADSYEQYF. CDR3 coding DNA: TGTGCCAGCAGAGGAACCGGACAGGGGGGACTAGCGGACTCCTACGAGCAGTACTTC.

Ten or more counts support this clonotype. The genes are TRBV28 and TRBJ1-5; unclear D gene. CDR1 and CDR2 from the germline V gene are MDHEN and SYDVKM. This CDR3 spans 14 amino acids. The V end lost 2 bases, the J end lost 2 bases, and 7 bases lay between the germline ends. The CDR3 bases are TGTGCCAGCAGTTTAATTGGTGGCAATCAGCCCCAGCATTTT. Protein sequence: CASSLIGGNQPQHF. Full variable domain (missing parts from reference TRBV28 and TRBJ1-5): DVKVTQSSRYLVKRTGEKVFLECVQDMDHENMFWYRQDPGLGLRLIYFSYDVKMKEKGDIPEGYSVSREKKERFSLILESASTNQTSMYLCASSLIGGNQPQHFGDGTRLSIL.

This clonotype was observed at least ten times. The V and J genes are TRBV12-3 or TRBV12-4 and TRBJ1-6; D is unresolved. V was trimmed by 1 base and J by 6 bases, leaving 4 bases between them. This CDR3 spans 13 amino acids. CDR3 sequence: CASSLDGNSPLHF. The CDR3 nucleotides read TGTGCCAGCAGTTTAGACGGTAATTCACCCCTCCACTTT.

The gene calls are TRBV30 and TRBJ2-1; 13 bases line up with TRBD2. V trimming: 1 base; J trimming: 3 bases; junction bases outside the gene matches: 15. The CDR3 covers 20 residues. The germline V gene has CDR1 GTSNPN and CDR2 SVGIG (reference sequence). This CDR3 is CAWSATPRTSGGPLYNEQFF. In DNA form, the CDR3 reads TGTGCCTGGAGTGCAACACCTAGGACTAGCGGGGGACCTCTCTACAATGAGCAGTTCTTC. Using reference TRBV30 and TRBJ2-1 for the parts outside the CDR3, the full variable domain is SQTIHQWPATLVQPVGSPLSLECTVEGTSNPNLYWYRQAAGRGLQLLFYSVGIGQISSEVPQNLSASRPQDRQFILSSKKLLLSDSGFYLCAWSATPRTSGGPLYNEQFFGPGTRLTVL.

The chain employs TRBV10-3 and TRBJ2-3, with D possibly matching TRBD2 (6 bases). Germline loops: CDR1 ENHRY, CDR2 SYGVKD. V lost 1 base and J 1 base, leaving 15 bases between the germline ends. This CDR3 has 17 amino acids. CDR3 region: CAISEFRVGSRTDTQYF. In nucleotides, the CDR3 is TGTGCCATCAGTGAGTTCCGGGTCGGGAGCCGCACAGATACGCAGTATTTT.

The chain carries TRBV19 and TRBJ2-1; D might be TRBD2 (5 bases). This CDR3 has 14 amino acids. Germline V CDR1 and CDR2: LNHDA, SQIVND (reference sequence). Trimming cost V 3 bases and J 4 bases, with 10 bases left between them. The CDR3 spells CASSINSGYNEQFF. DNA for the CDR3: TGTGCCAGTAGTATTAATTCGGGGTACAATGAGCAGTTCTTC.

This rearrangement joins TRBV28 to TRBJ1-4; D remains unclear. Germline-derived CDR1 and CDR2 are MDHEN and SYDVKM. Trimming shortened V by 7 bases and J by 7 bases, and 13 bases separated the two germline ends. The CDR3 runs 13 residues. The DNA of the CDR3 is TGTGCCAGCATTGGAGGGCTCGGTGAAAAACTGTTTTTT. Translating gives CASIGGLGEKLFF.

This clonotype turned up a few times. The J gene is TRBJ2-5, the V gene TRBV7-9; no clear D gene. The CDR3 sequence is 13 residues long. V dropped 5 bases and J dropped 0 bases, with 7 bases sitting between them. Germline-derived CDR1 and CDR2 are SEHNR and FQNEAQ (reference sequence). In DNA form, the CDR3 reads TGTGCCAGCAGCGTCCGGGACCAAGAGACCCAGTACTTC. Protein: CASSVRDQETQYF.